The 15 T cell receptor beta chains presented below share a single source sample, sequenced in a study of OX40 agonist ivuxolimab in advanced cancers. Here immunoSEQ multiplex PCR was the method, and the copy in TCRdb shows in-frame clones only, minus some. This table holds roughly 35,000 clones, around 80% found once. Sequencing used CD4+ or CD8+ T cells sorted from blood, obtained in a trial of the OX40 agonist ivuxolimab. These receptors were taken from an adult with an advanced solid tumor such as melanoma, head and neck, liver or kidney cancer.

The chain couples TRBV6-1 to TRBJ2-7; D gene uncertain. With 6 bases removed from V and 3 bases from J, the gap between germline ends came to 12 bases. The CDR3 is 13 residues long. Germline-derived CDR1 and CDR2 are MNHNS and SASEGT. The DNA for the CDR3 is TGTGCCAGCAGAACCCCCAGCGTCTACGAGCAGTACTTC. Translation gives CASRTPSVYEQYF.

The chain carries TRBV7-9 and TRBJ2-7; TRBD1 agrees at 11 bases. The CDR3 runs 15 residues. Trimming removed 4 bases from V and 3 bases from J; junction bases left unmatched: 5. Per germline, CDR1 SEHNR and CDR2 FQNEAQ (reference sequence). The CDR3 here is CASSSPGTGGYEQYF. CDR3 sequence (DNA): TGTGCCAGCAGCTCCCCCGGGACAGGGGGCTACGAGCAGTACTTC.

The chain employs TRBV7-2 and TRBJ2-3; D is unresolved. Germline V CDR1 and CDR2: SGHTA, FQGNSA. V was pared by 5 bases and J by 6 bases, with 9 bases between. CDR3 length: 12 amino acids. The CDR3 nucleotides read TGTGCCAGCAGCATACTGGGGGATACGCAGTATTTT. Its protein is CASSILGDTQYF.

V is TRBV5-5 and J is TRBJ1-2; 7 bases line up with TRBD1. Germline assignment: CDR1 SGHKS and CDR2 YYEKEE (reference sequence). This CDR3 spans 13 amino acids. The J segment lost 4 bases and the V segment lost 4 bases, leaving 4 bases of the junction unmatched. CDR3 sequence reads: CASSGRQGYGYTF. CDR3 in DNA: TGTGCCAGCAGCGGGAGACAGGGCTATGGCTACACCTTC.

The J gene is TRBJ2-7, the V gene TRBV4-1, with 9 bases fitting TRBD1. The V gene's germline CDR1 is MGHRA and CDR2 YSYEKL. Trimming removed 3 bases from V and 4 bases from J; junction bases left unmatched: 4. This CDR3 has 14 residues. The CDR3 protein is CASSQGQGLYEQYF. CDR3 DNA: TGCGCCAGCAGCCAGGGACAGGGACTTTACGAGCAGTACTTC.

This chain uses TRBV5-6 with TRBJ1-4, with D perhaps TRBD1 (5 bases). CDR3 length equals 14 residues. CDR1 and CDR2 (germline): SGHDT, YYEEEE. Trimming shortened V by 4 bases and J by 5 bases, and 12 bases separated the two germline ends. In DNA, the CDR3 is TGTGCCAGCAGCCCGCAGGGTATCAATGAAAAACTGTTTTTT. Its translation is CASSPQGINEKLFF.

This chain connects TRBV11-3 to TRBJ1-1; perhaps TRBD1 as D (6 bases). V was pared by 5 bases and J by 4 bases, with 20 bases between. From germline, CDR1 is SGHNT and CDR2 YENEEA. The CDR3 length is 16 residues. The chain's CDR3 is CASSPGGGAGSTEAFF. CDR3 DNA: TGTGCCAGCAGCCCAGGCGGGGGCGCGGGAAGCACTGAAGCTTTCTTT. The full variable domain, with the rest looked up from reference TRBV11-3 and TRBJ1-1, is EAGVVQSPRYKIIEKKQPVAFWCNPISGHNTLYWYLQNLGQGPELLIRYENEEAVDDSQLPKDRFSAERLKGVDSTLKIQPAELGDSAVYLCASSPGGGAGSTEAFFGQGTRLTVV.

J is TRBJ2-7 and V is TRBV5-1; unclear D gene. V was cut by 5 bases and J by 5 bases, with 17 bases left in between. Germline V gene lookup returns CDR1 SGHRS and CDR2 YFSETQ. The CDR3 is 14 residues long. Written as DNA, the CDR3 is TGCGCCAGCAGAGTCTCGATCATCCGCGACGAGCAGTACTTC. Encoded protein: CASRVSIIRDEQYF. The full variable domain, in which reference TRBV5-1 and TRBJ2-7 provide the parts outside the CDR3, is KAGVTQTPRYLIKTRGQQVTLSCSPISGHRSVSWYQQTPGQGLQFLFEYFSETQRNKGNFPGRFSGRQFSNSRSEMNVSTLELGDSALYLCASRVSIIRDEQYFGPGTRLTVT.

This clone was found a few times. The genes are TRBV10-3 and TRBJ2-5; 8 bases fit TRBD2. This CDR3 region has 15 residues. Looked up from germline, CDR1 is ENHRY and CDR2 is SYGVKD. V dropped 5 bases and J dropped 2; count of bases not matched to a gene: 7. The CDR3 region is CAISRAGALQETQYF. The CDR3 nucleotides are TGTGCCATCAGTCGAGCGGGGGCCCTACAAGAGACCCAGTACTTC.

This clone came up once. The chain combines TRBV13 with TRBJ1-6; 7 bases fit TRBD1. This CDR3 contains 15 residues. Trimming at V came to 2 bases and at J to 9 bases, leaving 7 bases not matched to a gene. Per the germline V gene, CDR1 is PRHDT and CDR2 is FYEKMQ (reference sequence). The CDR3 spells CASSLQGGAGSPLHF. As DNA, the CDR3 is TGTGCCAGCAGCTTACAGGGGGGTGCGGGTTCACCCCTCCACTTT.

The CDR3 region is CASSLTANTGELFF. The CDR3 region has the DNA TGCGCCAGCAGCTTGACAGCGAACACCGGGGAGCTGTTTTTT. This rearrangement joins TRBV5-1 to TRBJ2-2, with D unresolved. Trimming removed 1 base from V and 0 bases from J, with 4 bases in between. The germline CDR1 and CDR2 sequences are SGHRS and YFSETQ. The CDR3 is 14 residues long.

DNA for the CDR3: TGTGCCAGCAGCGCCAACAGGGGCCTGTCCGAGCAGTACTTC. Its translation is CASSANRGLSEQYF. The gene calls are TRBV9 and TRBJ2-7; 7 bases are shared with TRBD1. The CDR3 runs to 14 residues. Germline lookup yields CDR1 SGDLS and CDR2 YYNGEE. The V and J ends lost 3 bases and 6 bases, in that order; junction bases with no gene match: 9.

V and J are TRBV7-3 and TRBJ1-6; 7 bases are a match to TRBD1. This CDR3 comprises 13 residues. CDR1 is SGHTA and CDR2 is FQGTGA in the germline V gene. The J segment lost 15 bases and the V segment lost 4 bases, leaving 9 bases of the junction unmatched. CDR3 nucleotide sequence: TGTGCCAGCAGCTCTCGGGACAGCCGCCTCCTCCACTTT. Translating gives CASSSRDSRLLHF.

This chain uses TRBV4-1 with TRBJ2-7; D gene uncertain. The CDR3 is made up of 15 amino acids. Deletions cut 1 base from V and 3 bases from J, with 13 bases between. From germline, CDR1 is MGHRA and CDR2 YSYEKL. DNA for the CDR3: TGCGCCAGCAGCCAAGCAGACTCGACGCTCTACGAGCAGTACTTC. Protein sequence: CASSQADSTLYEQYF.

This clone was detected once. The chain carries TRBV6-5 and TRBJ1-4; the D is unclear. Germline CDR1 is MNHEY and CDR2 is SVGAGI. The CDR3 runs 15 residues. V lost 2 bases to trimming and J lost 7 bases, with 14 bases between them. CDR3 loop: CASSYGLSSVEKLFF. The CDR3 coding sequence is TGTGCCAGCAGTTACGGGCTGAGTAGTGTTGAAAAACTGTTTTTT.